This T cell receptor (beta chain) was observed in a study of shared clonotypes between healthy human individuals. Produced via immunoSEQ multiplex PCR; TCRdb's table is partial and in-frame only. The sample consists of about 2.4 million clones, about 92% of them appearing once. The origin of this receptor is a man between 18 and 29 years old in good health. Sequencing used naive CD4+ T cells sorted from blood. Subset described: CD45RA+ positively selected.

The CDR3 loop reads CASSPSTVGVLMNTEAFF. The CDR3 DNA reads TGTGCCAGCAGCCCCTCGACCGTCGGGGTCCTGATGAACACTGAAGCTTTCTTT. The chain combines TRBV9 with TRBJ1-1, with no clear D. This CDR3 contains 18 residues. The germline V gene encodes CDR1 SGDLS and CDR2 YYNGEE. The V gene lost 4 bases and the J gene lost 0 bases, with 22 bases spanning the gap.